What follows are 22 T cell receptor beta chains derived from one specimen sequenced in a study of beta chain features in type 1 diabetes. The study's findings and limits: TCRB CDR3 length was moderately but significantly reduced in all four CD4+ subsets of Type 1 diabetes patients.

As every portion of the isolated RNA was reverse transcribed, the sequencing read expressed TCRB transcripts. Sequenced by immunoSEQ multiplex PCR; TCRdb stores in-frame clones only, minus some. Of roughly 730,000 clones detected, roughly 13% appear once; the ten largest clones hold less than 0.025%. These receptors' antigens are unknown. Sequenced material: naive CD4+ T cells from blood. These receptors were taken from a man younger than 35 with type 1 diabetes.

The chain joins TRBV30 to TRBJ2-2, with 10 bases that match TRBD1. The CDR3 covers 14 residues. J gave up 5 bases and V 2 bases, and 2 bases lay outside the gene matches. The germline V gene encodes CDR1 GTSNPN and CDR2 SVGIG (reference sequence). The CDR3 DNA reads TGTGCCTGGAGTACGGACAGGGGGACCGGGGAGCTGTTTTTT. Its translation is CAWSTDRGTGELFF.

This clone was recorded a few times. The chain carries TRBV7-9 and TRBJ2-1; maybe TRBD1 (6 bases). The CDR3 consists of 15 residues. Deletions cut 5 bases from V and 2 bases from J, with 13 bases between. Germline CDR1 is SEHNR and CDR2 is FQNEAQ (reference sequence). Written as DNA, the CDR3 is TGTGCCAGCAGCCCCTTTGCAGGGGCCTACAATGAGCAGTTCTTC. Translation gives CASSPFAGAYNEQFF.

The rearrangement joins TRBV7-9 to TRBJ1-4, with D possibly matching TRBD1 (5 bases). In germline, CDR1 is SEHNR, CDR2 FQNEAQ (reference sequence). This CDR3 comprises 14 residues. With 2 bases removed from V and 8 bases from J, the gap between germline ends came to 12 bases. DNA for the CDR3: TGTGCCAGCAGCTTATTTACCGGGGACGAAAAACTGTTTTTT. Translating gives CASSLFTGDEKLFF.

This clone came up a few times. The rearrangement links TRBV7-3 to TRBJ2-1, with D possibly TRBD1 on 5 matching bases. There are 14 residues in the CDR3. The V gene's germline CDR1 is SGHTA and CDR2 FQGTGA. V dropped 3 bases and J dropped 4 bases, with 10 bases sitting between them. For the CDR3, the DNA is TGTGCCAGCAGCTTCGACAGTCAATACAATGAGCAGTTCTTC. It codes for CASSFDSQYNEQFF.

This rearrangement joins TRBV5-8 to TRBJ1-1; D gene unclear. CDR1 is SGHTS, CDR2 YDEGEE, per germline. The CDR3 length is 15 residues. V lost 0 bases, J lost 4 bases, and 13 bases lay in between. The CDR3 here is CASSLDGPVGTEAFF. The CDR3 DNA reads TGTGCCAGCAGCTTGGACGGACCGGTAGGCACTGAAGCTTTCTTT.

The table lists this clone with a few counts. The chain uses TRBV25-1 and TRBJ1-2, with TRBD1 matching 8 bases. With 3 bases clipped from V and 4 bases from J, the junction kept 7 bases outside the gene matches. Germline V gene lookup returns CDR1 MGHDK and CDR2 SYGVNS. CDR3 length: 15 residues. The CDR3 sequence: CASSDPGRGLYGYTF. CDR3 DNA: TGTGCCAGCAGTGACCCGGGCAGGGGGCTCTATGGCTACACCTTC.

The V and J genes are TRBV29-1 and TRBJ1-1, with D possibly TRBD1 on 5 matching bases. Germline CDR1 SQVTM, CDR2 ANQGSEA. The CDR3 extends over 14 amino acids. V was shortened by 7 bases and J by 4 bases, with 19 bases between the two germline ends. The CDR3 is CSAEGAGDGTEAFF. As DNA, the CDR3 is TGCAGCGCCGAAGGGGCGGGGGACGGCACTGAAGCTTTCTTT.

J is TRBJ2-7 and V is TRBV6-5; 7 bases map to TRBD2. The CDR3 has 15 amino acids. Germline trimming cut 6 bases from V and 1 base from J; bases unmatched to any gene: 9. Germline lookup yields CDR1 MNHEY and CDR2 SVGAGI. CDR3 amino acids: CASSLGTTLSYEQYF. CDR3 coding DNA: TGTGCCAGCAGCCTCGGGACTACCCTATCCTACGAGCAGTACTTC.

This chain joins TRBV18 and TRBJ1-2; 8 bases agree with TRBD1. With V trimmed by 3 bases and J by 3 bases, 6 bases remained unmatched. CDR3 size: 15 residues. CDR1 and CDR2 from the germline V gene are KGHSH and LQKENI. CDR3 region: CASSPGQGADYGYTF. Here the CDR3 DNA reads TGTGCCAGCTCACCCGGCCAGGGGGCGGACTATGGCTACACCTTC.

Only a few counts were recorded for this clone. This chain links TRBV4-1 with TRBJ2-2, with 7 bases lining up with TRBD1. Germline-derived CDR1 and CDR2 are MGHRA and YSYEKL. The CDR3 covers 18 residues. The V gene end was trimmed by 5 bases and the J gene end by 1 base; junction bases not matched to a gene: 13. The CDR3 sequence: CASSRQGQVSMNTGELFF. CDR3 nucleotide sequence: TGCGCCAGCAGCAGACAGGGTCAAGTGTCGATGAACACCGGGGAGCTGTTTTTT.

The chain uses TRBV13 and TRBJ2-3; 9 bases are a match to TRBD1. Looked up from germline, CDR1 is PRHDT and CDR2 is FYEKMQ (reference sequence). With 5 bases clipped from V and 5 bases from J, the junction kept 5 bases outside the gene matches. The CDR3 has 14 amino acids. In DNA, the CDR3 is TGTGCCAGCAGCAACAGGGGGCTGGGAGATACGCAGTATTTT. This translates into CASSNRGLGDTQYF.

This chain connects TRBV7-6 to TRBJ1-4; no clear D. This CDR3 is built from 13 residues. Per the germline V gene, CDR1 is SGHVS and CDR2 is FNYEAQ. Between the trimmed V and J ends, which lost 4 bases and 4 bases, there was a span of 7 bases. In DNA form, the CDR3 reads TGTGCCAGCAGCTCGGGGTTTAATGAAAAACTGTTTTTT. Its translation is CASSSGFNEKLFF.

This clone has more than one count but fewer than ten. The chain employs TRBV5-6 and TRBJ2-1; 9 bases are shared with TRBD1. J was trimmed by 6 bases and V by 5 bases; bases with no gene match: 9. Germline lookup yields CDR1 SGHDT and CDR2 YYEEEE. This CDR3 is built from 15 residues. The CDR3 loop reads CASSDRGTLGNEQFF. The CDR3, as DNA: TGTGCCAGCAGTGACAGGGGGACTTTGGGCAATGAGCAGTTCTTC.

There are a few counts of this clone. The chain recombines TRBV5-1 with TRBJ2-1, with TRBD1 matching 9 bases. V shed 4 bases and J 8 bases; nucleotides not matched to a gene: 10. The CDR3 extends over 15 amino acids. The germline CDR1 and CDR2 sequences are SGHRS and YFSETQ. The CDR3 region is CASSQGQGSKYEQFF. For the CDR3, the DNA is TGCGCCAGCAGCCAGGGACAGGGTTCGAAATATGAGCAGTTCTTC.

This clone occurred a few times. The chain carries TRBV4-2 and TRBJ2-5; tentatively, D is TRBD1 (6 bases). CDR3 size: 15 residues. Germline values: CDR1 LGHNA, CDR2 YNFKEQ. V lost 0 bases and J 4 bases, leaving 12 bases between the germline ends. The DNA of the CDR3 is TGTGCCAGCAGCCAAGAGGCGCAGGGGCCAGAGACCCAGTACTTC. It encodes CASSQEAQGPETQYF.

This clone was observed a few times. The CDR3 spells CASRLHPSNEKLFF. CDR3 in DNA: TGTGCCAGCAGATTACACCCTTCTAATGAAAAACTGTTTTTT. The chain recombines TRBV7-2 with TRBJ1-4, with D hard to call. Trimming took off 6 bases at V and 3 bases at J, with 11 bases between the two ends. The CDR3 sequence is 14 residues long. The germline gives CDR1 SGHTA, CDR2 FQGNSA.

The CDR3 nucleotides are TGTGCCTGGAGTGTAGCGGCAGGCCCCTATGGCTACACCTTC. Its protein product is CAWSVAAGPYGYTF. This chain connects TRBV30 to TRBJ1-2; D not certain. CDR3 length: 14 amino acids. CDR1 is GTSNPN, CDR2 SVGIG, per germline (reference sequence). Trimming left V 0 bases short and J 4 bases short, with 12 bases between.

The rearrangement uses TRBV27 and TRBJ1-2; a possible D gene is TRBD1 (5 bases). Germline CDR1 is MNHEY and CDR2 is SMNVEV (reference sequence). The CDR3 contains 11 residues. Trimming shortened V by 5 bases and J by 4 bases, and 5 bases separated the two germline ends. The CDR3 DNA reads TGTGCCAGCAGTGACAGCTATGGCTACACCTTC. Translated: CASSDSYGYTF.

The chain is built from TRBV19 and TRBJ2-7; D is uncertain. Trimming pared 5 bases from V and 3 bases from J, leaving 17 bases between. The CDR3 totals 15 residues. The germline V gene encodes CDR1 LNHDA and CDR2 SQIVND (reference sequence). CDR3 sequence: CASSVPGFSFYEQYF. CDR3 coding DNA: TGTGCCAGTAGTGTCCCCGGCTTCTCCTTCTACGAGCAGTACTTC.

The V and J genes are TRBV5-1 and TRBJ1-5; D unclear. CDR3 length: 18 residues. V gave up 1 base and J gave up 2 bases, with 19 bases separating them. Germline V gene sequence: CDR1 SGHRS, CDR2 YFSETQ. The chain's CDR3 is CASSLFPKPGGGNQPQHF. The CDR3 DNA reads TGCGCCAGCAGCTTGTTCCCTAAGCCGGGAGGAGGCAATCAGCCCCAGCATTTT.

This clone has more than one count but fewer than ten. The chain uses TRBV7-9 and TRBJ1-1; D unclear. The CDR3 runs to 12 residues. Germline CDR1 and CDR2: SEHNR and FQNEAQ (reference sequence). Deletions cut 4 bases from V and 11 bases from J, with 14 bases between. The CDR3 DNA is TGTGCCAGCAGCTCACGTGGCCCGGAGGCTTTCTTT. Translating gives CASSSRGPEAFF. Drawing the rest from reference TRBV7-9 and TRBJ1-1, the complete variable domain is DTGVSQNPRHKITKRGQNVTFRCDPISEHNRLYWYRQTLGQGPEFLTYFQNEAQLEKSRLLSDRFSAERPKGSFSTLEIQRTEQGDSAMYLCASSSRGPEAFFGQGTRLTVV.

The V gene is TRBV7-9, the J gene TRBJ2-3; D possibly corresponds to TRBD2 (6 bases). The germline V gene encodes CDR1 SEHNR and CDR2 FQNEAQ (reference sequence). The CDR3 covers 15 residues. Between the trimmed V and J ends, which lost 3 bases and 1 base, there was a span of 11 bases. The CDR3 DNA sequence: TGTGCCAGCAGCTTGTGGGGGGACCGCACAGATACGCAGTATTTT. It translates to CASSLWGDRTDTQYF.